This T cell receptor beta chain originates from a study of blood T cells in healthy people across ages. Study-level findings and limits: Any changes in expanded clonotypes were possibly confounded, as donor CMV status remained unknown. Per million T cells, the diversity of TCR beta decreased roughly linearly as age advanced. Higher diversity and more naive CD4+ cells were features of long-lived donors, compared to aged donors.

Trimming pared 2 bases from V and 0 bases from J, leaving 10 bases between. The CDR3 covers 15 residues. Germline V gene sequence: CDR1 KGHSH, CDR2 LQKENI. The table lists this clonotype with a few counts. The antigen remains unidentified. For the second PCR, which ran for about 7 to 11 cycles, a sample-barcoded 5' primer and a J-beta primer mix were used. TCRdb ran MiXCR on the 5' RACE reads and lists one entry per CDR3 protein. Among some 700,000 distinct CDR3 sequences listed, over 20% were seen once. Collection of 8.5 to 10 milliliters of peripheral blood was performed for each donor. V is TRBV18 and J is TRBJ1-1; D gene ambiguous. The receptor's source is a man between 65 and 85 years old in good health. Sequencing was performed on blood. The CDR3 is CASSPSPAVNTEAFF. The CDR3 DNA reads as TGTGCCAGCTCACCAAGTCCAGCGGTGAACACTGAAGCTTTCTTT.